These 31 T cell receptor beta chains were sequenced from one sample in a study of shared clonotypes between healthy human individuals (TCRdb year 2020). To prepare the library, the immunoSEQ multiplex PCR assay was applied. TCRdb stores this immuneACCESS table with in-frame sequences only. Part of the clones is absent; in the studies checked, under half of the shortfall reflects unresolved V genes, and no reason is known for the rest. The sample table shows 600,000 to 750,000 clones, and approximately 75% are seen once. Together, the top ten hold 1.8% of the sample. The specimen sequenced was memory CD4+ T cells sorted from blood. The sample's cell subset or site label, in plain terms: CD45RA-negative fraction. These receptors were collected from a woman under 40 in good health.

The CDR3 is CASSPGQGGSGNTIYF. In nucleotides, the CDR3 is TGTGCCAGCAGCCCGGGACAGGGGGGATCTGGAAACACCATATATTTT. The gene calls are TRBV9 and TRBJ1-3, with 11 positions matching TRBD1. The V segment lost 4 bases and the J segment 1 base; nucleotides outside the gene matches: 4. Per germline, CDR1 SGDLS and CDR2 YYNGEE. This CDR3 comprises 16 residues.

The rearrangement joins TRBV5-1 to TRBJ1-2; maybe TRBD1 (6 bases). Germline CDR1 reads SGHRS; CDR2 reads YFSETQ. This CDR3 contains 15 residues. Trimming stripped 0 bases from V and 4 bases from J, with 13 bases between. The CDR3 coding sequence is TGCGCCAGCAGCTTGGGATGGGGGCAGGGCTATGGCTACACCTTC. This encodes CASSLGWGQGYGYTF.

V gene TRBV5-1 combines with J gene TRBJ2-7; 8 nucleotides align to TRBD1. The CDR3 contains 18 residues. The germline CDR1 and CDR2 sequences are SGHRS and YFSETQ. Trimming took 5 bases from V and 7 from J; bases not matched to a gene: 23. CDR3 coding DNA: TGCGCCAGCAGTCGGGTCCTAACCGGCAGCTTGGACAGGGCGGAGCAGTACTTC. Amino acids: CASSRVLTGSLDRAEQYF. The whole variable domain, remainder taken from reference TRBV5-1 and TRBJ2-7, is KAGVTQTPRYLIKTRGQQVTLSCSPISGHRSVSWYQQTPGQGLQFLFEYFSETQRNKGNFPGRFSGRQFSNSRSEMNVSTLELGDSALYLCASSRVLTGSLDRAEQYFGPGTRLTVT.

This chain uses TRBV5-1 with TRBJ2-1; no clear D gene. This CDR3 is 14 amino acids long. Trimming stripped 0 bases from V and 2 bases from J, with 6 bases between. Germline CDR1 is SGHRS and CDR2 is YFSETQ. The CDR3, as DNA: TGCGCCAGCAGCTTGGAAGAAGCCTACAATGAGCAGTTCTTC. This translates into CASSLEEAYNEQFF.

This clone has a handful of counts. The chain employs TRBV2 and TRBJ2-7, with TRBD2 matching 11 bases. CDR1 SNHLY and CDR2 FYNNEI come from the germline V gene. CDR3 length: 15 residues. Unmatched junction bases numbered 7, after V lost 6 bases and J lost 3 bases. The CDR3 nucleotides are TGTGCCAGCAGCGATACTAGCGGGAGCGTCTACGAGCAGTACTTC. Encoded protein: CASSDTSGSVYEQYF.

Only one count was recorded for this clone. The chain's CDR3 is CASSLSQGNTEAFF. The DNA of the CDR3 is TGTGCCAGCAGCTTATCCCAGGGCAACACTGAAGCTTTCTTT. J is TRBJ1-1 and V is TRBV7-9; TRBD1 might be the D (5 bases). Trimming took 2 bases from V and 2 from J, leaving 9 bases between them. CDR1 is SEHNR and CDR2 is FQNEAQ in the germline V gene (reference sequence). CDR3 size: 14 residues.

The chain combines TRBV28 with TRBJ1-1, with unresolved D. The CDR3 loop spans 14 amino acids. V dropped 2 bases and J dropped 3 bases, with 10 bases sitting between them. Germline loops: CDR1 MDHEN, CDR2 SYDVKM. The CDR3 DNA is TGTGCCAGCAGTTTAAATCCGGGAGACACTGAAGCTTTCTTT. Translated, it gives CASSLNPGDTEAFF. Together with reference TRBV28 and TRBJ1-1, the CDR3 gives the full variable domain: DVKVTQSSRYLVKRTGEKVFLECVQDMDHENMFWYRQDPGLGLRLIYFSYDVKMKEKGDIPEGYSVSREKKERFSLILESASTNQTSMYLCASSLNPGDTEAFFGQGTRLTVV.

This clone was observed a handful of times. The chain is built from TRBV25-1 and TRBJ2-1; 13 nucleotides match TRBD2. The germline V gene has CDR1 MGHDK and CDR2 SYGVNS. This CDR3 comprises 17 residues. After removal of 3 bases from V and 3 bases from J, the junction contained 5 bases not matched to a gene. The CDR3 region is CASSEGGTSGIYNEQFF. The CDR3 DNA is TGTGCCAGCAGTGAGGGGGGGACTAGCGGGATCTACAATGAGCAGTTCTTC.

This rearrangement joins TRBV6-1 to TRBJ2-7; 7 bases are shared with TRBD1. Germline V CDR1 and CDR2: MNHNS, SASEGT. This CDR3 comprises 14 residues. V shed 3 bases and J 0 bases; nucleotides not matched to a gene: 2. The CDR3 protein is CASSEGQFSYEQYF. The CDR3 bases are TGTGCCAGCAGTGAGGGACAGTTCTCCTACGAGCAGTACTTC.

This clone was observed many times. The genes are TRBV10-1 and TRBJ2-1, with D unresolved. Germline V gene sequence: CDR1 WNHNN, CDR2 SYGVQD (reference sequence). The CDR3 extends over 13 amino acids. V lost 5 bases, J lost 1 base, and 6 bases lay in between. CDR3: CASSMTSYNEQFF. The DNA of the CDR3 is TGCGCCAGCAGTATGACGTCCTACAATGAGCAGTTCTTC.

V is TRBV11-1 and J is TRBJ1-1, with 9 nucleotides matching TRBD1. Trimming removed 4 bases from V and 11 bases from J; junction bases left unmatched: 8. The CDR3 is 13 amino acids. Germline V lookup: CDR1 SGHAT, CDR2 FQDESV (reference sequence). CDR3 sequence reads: CASSWDRDVWAFF. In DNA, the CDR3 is TGTGCCAGCAGCTGGGACAGGGATGTTTGGGCTTTCTTT.

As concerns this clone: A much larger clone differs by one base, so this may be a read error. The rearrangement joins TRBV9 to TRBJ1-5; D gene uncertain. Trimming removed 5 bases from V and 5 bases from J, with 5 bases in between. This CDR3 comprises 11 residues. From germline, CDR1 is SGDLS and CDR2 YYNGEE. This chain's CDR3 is CASRDDQPQHF. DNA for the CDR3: TGTGCCAGCAGGGATGATCAGCCCCAGCATTTT.

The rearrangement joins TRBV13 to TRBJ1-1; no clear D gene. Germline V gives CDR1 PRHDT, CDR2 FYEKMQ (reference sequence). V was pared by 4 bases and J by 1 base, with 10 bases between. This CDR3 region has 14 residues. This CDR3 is CASSYRGRNTEAFF. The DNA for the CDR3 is TGTGCCAGCAGCTATCGGGGAAGGAACACTGAAGCTTTCTTT.

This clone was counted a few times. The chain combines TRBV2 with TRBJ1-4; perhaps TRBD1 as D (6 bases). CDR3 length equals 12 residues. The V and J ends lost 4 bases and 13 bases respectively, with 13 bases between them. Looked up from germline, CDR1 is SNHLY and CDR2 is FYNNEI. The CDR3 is CASSVTGFGLFF. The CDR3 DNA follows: TGTGCCAGCAGTGTTACAGGGTTTGGACTGTTTTTT.

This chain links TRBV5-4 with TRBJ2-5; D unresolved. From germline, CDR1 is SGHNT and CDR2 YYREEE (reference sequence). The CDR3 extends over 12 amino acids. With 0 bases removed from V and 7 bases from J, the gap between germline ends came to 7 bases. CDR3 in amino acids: CASSLASGTQYF. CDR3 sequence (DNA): TGTGCCAGCAGCTTGGCCTCGGGGACCCAGTACTTC.

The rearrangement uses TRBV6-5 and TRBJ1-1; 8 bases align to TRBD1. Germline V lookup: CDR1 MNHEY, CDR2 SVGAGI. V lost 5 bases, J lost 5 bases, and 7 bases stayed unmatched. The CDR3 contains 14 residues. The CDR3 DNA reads TGTGCCAGCAGTAGCAGGGGGCTGGGAACTGAAGCTTTCTTT. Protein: CASSSRGLGTEAFF.

The CDR3 reads CASSSAGNQQFF. DNA for the CDR3: TGTGCCAGCAGCTCCGCTGGAAACCAGCAGTTCTTC. The J gene is TRBJ2-1, the V gene TRBV7-8; D not certain. Trimming shortened V by 4 bases and J by 11 bases, and 12 bases separated the two germline ends. The length of the CDR3 is 12 residues. Germline CDR1 SGHVS, CDR2 FQNEAQ.

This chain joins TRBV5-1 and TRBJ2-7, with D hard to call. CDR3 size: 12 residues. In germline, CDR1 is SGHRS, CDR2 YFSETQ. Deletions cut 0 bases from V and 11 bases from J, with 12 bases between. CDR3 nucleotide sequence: TGCGCCAGCAGCTTGGTCAAAATGAATGAGTACTTC. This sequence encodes CASSLVKMNEYF.

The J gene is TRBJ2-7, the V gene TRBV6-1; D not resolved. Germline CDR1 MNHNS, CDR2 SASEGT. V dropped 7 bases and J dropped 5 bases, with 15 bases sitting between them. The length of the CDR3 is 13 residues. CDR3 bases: TGTGCCAGCAAAAGGTCTAGGGCCCACGAGCAGTACTTC. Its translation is CASKRSRAHEQYF.

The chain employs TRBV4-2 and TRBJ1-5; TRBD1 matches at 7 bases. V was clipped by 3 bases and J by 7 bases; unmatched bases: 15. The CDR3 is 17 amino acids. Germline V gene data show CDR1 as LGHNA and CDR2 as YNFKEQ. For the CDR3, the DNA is TGTGCCAGCAGCCAGGCCCCGGACAGGAGGCTTGGGCAGCCCCAGCATTTT. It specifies CASSQAPDRRLGQPQHF.

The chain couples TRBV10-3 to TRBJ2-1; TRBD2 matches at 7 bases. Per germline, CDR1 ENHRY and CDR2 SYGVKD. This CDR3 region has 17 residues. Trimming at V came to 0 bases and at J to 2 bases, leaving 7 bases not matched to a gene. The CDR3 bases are TGTGCCATCAGTGAGTCACCTAGCGGAGGAGCCTACAATGAGCAGTTCTTC. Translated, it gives CAISESPSGGAYNEQFF.

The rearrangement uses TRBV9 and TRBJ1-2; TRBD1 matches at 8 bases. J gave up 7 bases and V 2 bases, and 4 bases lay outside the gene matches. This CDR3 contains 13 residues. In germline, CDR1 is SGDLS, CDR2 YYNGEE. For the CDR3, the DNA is TGTGCCAGCAGCGTCTTACAGGGGGGTGGCTACACCTTC. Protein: CASSVLQGGGYTF.

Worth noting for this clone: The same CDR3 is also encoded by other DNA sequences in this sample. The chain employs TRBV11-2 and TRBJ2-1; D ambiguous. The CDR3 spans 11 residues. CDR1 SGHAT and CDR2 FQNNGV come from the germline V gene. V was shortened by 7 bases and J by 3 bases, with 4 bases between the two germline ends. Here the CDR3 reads CASTGYNEQFF. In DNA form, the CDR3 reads TGTGCCAGCACGGGCTACAATGAGCAGTTCTTC.

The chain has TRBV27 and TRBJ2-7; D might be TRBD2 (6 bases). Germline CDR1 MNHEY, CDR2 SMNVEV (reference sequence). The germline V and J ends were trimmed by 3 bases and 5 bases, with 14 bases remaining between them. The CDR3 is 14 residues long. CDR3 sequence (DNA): TGTGCCAGCAGTTTGGGGTGGGGGGTCCACGAGCAGTACTTC. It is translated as CASSLGWGVHEQYF.

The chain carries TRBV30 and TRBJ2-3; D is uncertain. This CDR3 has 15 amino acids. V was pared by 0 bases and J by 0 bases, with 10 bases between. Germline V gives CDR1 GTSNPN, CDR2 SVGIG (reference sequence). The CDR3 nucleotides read TGTGCCTGGAGTGTACGATTTGCTAGCACAGATACGCAGTATTTT. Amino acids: CAWSVRFASTDTQYF.

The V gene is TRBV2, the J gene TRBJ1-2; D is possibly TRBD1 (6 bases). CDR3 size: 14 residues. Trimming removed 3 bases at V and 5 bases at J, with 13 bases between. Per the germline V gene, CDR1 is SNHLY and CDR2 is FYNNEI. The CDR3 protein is CASSDLGGRYGYTF. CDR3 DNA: TGTGCCAGCAGTGATTTGGGGGGGCGATATGGCTACACCTTC.

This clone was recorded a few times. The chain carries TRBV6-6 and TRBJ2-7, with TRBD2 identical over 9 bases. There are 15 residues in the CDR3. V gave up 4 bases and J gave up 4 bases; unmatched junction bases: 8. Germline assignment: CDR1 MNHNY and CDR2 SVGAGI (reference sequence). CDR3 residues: CASSSSASGVYEQYF. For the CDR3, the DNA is TGTGCCAGCAGTTCCTCGGCTAGCGGGGTTTACGAGCAGTACTTC.

CDR3 loop: CASSSQKTRKETQYF. The CDR3 DNA follows: TGTGCCAGCAGTTCCCAGAAAACTAGAAAGGAGACCCAGTACTTC. This rearrangement joins TRBV28 to TRBJ2-5, with a possible D match to TRBD2 (5 bases). The germline V gene encodes CDR1 MDHEN and CDR2 SYDVKM. This CDR3 comprises 15 residues. V lost 4 bases to trimming and J lost 5 bases, with 17 bases between them.

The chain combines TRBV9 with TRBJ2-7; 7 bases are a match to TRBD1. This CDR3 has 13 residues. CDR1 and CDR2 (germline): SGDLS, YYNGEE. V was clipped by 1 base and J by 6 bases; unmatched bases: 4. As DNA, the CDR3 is TGTGCCAGCAGCGTAACAGGGGTAAGCGAGCAGTACTTC. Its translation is CASSVTGVSEQYF.

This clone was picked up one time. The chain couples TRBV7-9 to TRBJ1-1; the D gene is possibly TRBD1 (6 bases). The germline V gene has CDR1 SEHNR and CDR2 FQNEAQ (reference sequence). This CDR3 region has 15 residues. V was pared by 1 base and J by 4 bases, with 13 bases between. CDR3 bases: TGTGCCAGCAGCTTAGGTGTCGGGGGCCCCACTGAAGCTTTCTTT. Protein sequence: CASSLGVGGPTEAFF.

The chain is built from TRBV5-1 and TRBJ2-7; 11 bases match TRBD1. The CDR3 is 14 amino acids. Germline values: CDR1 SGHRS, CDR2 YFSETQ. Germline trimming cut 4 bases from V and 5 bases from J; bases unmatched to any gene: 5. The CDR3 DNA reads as TGCGCCAGCAGCCCCGGGACAGGGGGACACGAGCAGTACTTC. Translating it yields CASSPGTGGHEQYF.